The entry that follows covers one TCR beta chain sequence. Its antigen is not identified. These data originate in a study of cytomegalovirus exposure and HLA in healthy donors. 60 Vbeta and 13 Jbeta primers were used in PCR. Per the original methods: Unique TCR beta chains totaled 80 million to 100 million in a later count, with around 12 million of them shared. TCRdb's copy holds only in-frame clones and misses some; the assay was immunoSEQ multiplex PCR. V and J calls and clone size follow that table, whereas D and trimming were derived from the DNA. The sample has about 200,000 clones, roughly 80% seen once. Study conclusions and caveats: Links to common viral pathogens appeared, in a later analysis, for several of the most significant clusters. More clonal expansion characterized HLA-associated TCR beta chains than equally common others in a later analysis. HLA alleles were associated with 15,000 to 20,000 TCR beta sequences in a later analysis at 0.05 false discovery rate.

Trimming took 4 bases from V and 2 from J; bases not matched to a gene: 3. The CDR3 has 14 residues. Germline V gene data show CDR1 as SGHDT and CDR2 as YYEEEE. The sequence came from a woman between 50 and 59 years old in good health and CMV-seropositive. Input material: PBMCs. J is TRBJ2-1 and V is TRBV5-6; 7 nucleotides align to TRBD2. The CDR3 DNA reads as TGTGCCAGCAGCCGACTAGCAGCCTACAATGAGCAGTTCTTC. This codes for CASSRLAAYNEQFF.